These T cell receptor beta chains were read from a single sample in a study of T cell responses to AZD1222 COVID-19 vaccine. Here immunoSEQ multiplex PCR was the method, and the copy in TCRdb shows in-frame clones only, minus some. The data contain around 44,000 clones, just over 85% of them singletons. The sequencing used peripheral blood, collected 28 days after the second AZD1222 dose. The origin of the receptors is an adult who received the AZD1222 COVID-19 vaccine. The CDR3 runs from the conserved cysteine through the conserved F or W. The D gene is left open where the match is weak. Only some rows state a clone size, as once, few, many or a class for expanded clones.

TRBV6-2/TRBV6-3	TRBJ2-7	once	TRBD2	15	TGTGCCAGCAGTCCGAGGACTAGCGGGCACTACGAGCAGTACTTC	CASSPRTSGHYEQYF
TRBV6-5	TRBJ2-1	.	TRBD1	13	TGTGCCAGCAGAGACAGGGAATGGGATGAGCAGTTCTTC	CASRDREWDEQFF
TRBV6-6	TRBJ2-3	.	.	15	TGTGCCACTGGGACACGGGTGGGATTCACAGATACGCAGTATTTT	CATGTRVGFTDTQYF
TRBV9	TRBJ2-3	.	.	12	TGTGCCAGCAGCACAGGCATAGATACGCAGTATTTT	CASSTGIDTQYF
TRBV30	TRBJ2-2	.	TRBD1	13	TGTGCCTGGGCTCCCGACAGGGCCCGGGAGCTGTTTTTT	CAWAPDRARELFF
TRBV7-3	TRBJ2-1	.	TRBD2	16	TGTGCCAGCAGCTTCGGGGCGGGAGTCCAGAACAATGAGCAGTTCTTC	CASSFGAGVQNNEQFF
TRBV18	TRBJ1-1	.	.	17	TGTGCCAGCTCACCGAAGGGACCATGGGAACCGAACACTGAAGCTTTCTTT	CASSPKGPWEPNTEAFF
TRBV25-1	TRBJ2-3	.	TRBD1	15	TGTGCCAGCAGCTCCGAACAGGGGATATCAGATACGCAGTATTTT	CASSSEQGISDTQYF
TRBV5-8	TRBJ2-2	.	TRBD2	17	TGTGCCAGCAGCTCCCGGGCGACTAGCGGGAGTACCGGGGAGCTGTTTTTT	CASSSRATSGSTGELFF
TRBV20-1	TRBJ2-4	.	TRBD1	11	TGCAGTGCGGACAGGGGCGACATTCAGTACTTC	CSADRGDIQYF
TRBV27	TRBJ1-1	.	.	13	TGTGCCAGCAGTTTACGCGGGGGCTGGGAAGCTTTCTTT	CASSLRGGWEAFF
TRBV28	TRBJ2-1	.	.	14	TGTGCCAGCAGCAGACTCCGTTTTAACGATGAGCAGTTCTTC	CASSRLRFNDEQFF
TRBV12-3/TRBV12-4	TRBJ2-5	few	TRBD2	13	TGTGCCAGCAGTTTGGCGGGAGAAAAGACCCAGTACTTC	CASSLAGEKTQYF
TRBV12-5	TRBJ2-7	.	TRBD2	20	TGTGCTAGTGGTTTGGCCCGATCGGGACTACTAGCGGGAACGGCCTACGAGCAGTACTTC	CASGLARSGLLAGTAYEQYF
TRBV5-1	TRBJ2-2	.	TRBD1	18	TGCGCCAGCAGCTCCCCCCTCGGACAGGGAGGAGACACCGGGGAGCTGTTTTTT	CASSSPLGQGGDTGELFF
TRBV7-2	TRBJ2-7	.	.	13	TGTGCCAGCAGCCCAATCGGGGCTTACGAGCAGTACTTC	CASSPIGAYEQYF
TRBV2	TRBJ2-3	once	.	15	TGTGCCAGCAGTGAAGACGGCAGGGCCATAGATACGCAGTATTTT	CASSEDGRAIDTQYF
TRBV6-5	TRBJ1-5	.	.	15	TGTGCCAGCAGTCCCACGGCCTATAGCAATCAGCCCCAGCATTTT	CASSPTAYSNQPQHF
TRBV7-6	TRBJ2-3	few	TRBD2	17	TGTGCCAGCAGCTTAGAAGCTAGCGGGGGGGACACAGATACGCAGTATTTT	CASSLEASGGDTDTQYF
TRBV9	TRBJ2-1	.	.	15	TGTGCCAGCAGCGTAGTTGTGGGGGGCTACAATGAGCAGTTCTTC	CASSVVVGGYNEQFF
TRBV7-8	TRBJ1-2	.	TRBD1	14	TGTGCCAGCAGTCCTGGACAGGGAGGCTATGGCTACACCTTC	CASSPGQGGYGYTF
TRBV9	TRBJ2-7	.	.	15	TGTGCCAGCAGCGTAGCTCATCAGGATTCCTACGAGCAGTACTTC	CASSVAHQDSYEQYF
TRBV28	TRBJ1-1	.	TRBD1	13	TGTGCCACGTTACCCGGGACAGGGATAGAAGCTTTCTTT	CATLPGTGIEAFF
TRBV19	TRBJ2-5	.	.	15	TGTGCCAGTAGTATAGGTGGCCCGTACCAAGAGACCCAGTACTTC	CASSIGGPYQETQYF
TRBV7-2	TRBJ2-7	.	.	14	TGTGCCAGCAGCTTGCAGCAAGGGCCGTACGAGCAGTACTTC	CASSLQQGPYEQYF
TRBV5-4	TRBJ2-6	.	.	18	TGTGCCAGCAGCTTGGAGCTTAGGGTTATCTCTGGGGCCAACGTCCTGACTTTC	CASSLELRVISGANVLTF
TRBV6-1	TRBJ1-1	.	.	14	TGTGCCAGCAGTGAGTCAGGGGTGGTCACTGAAGCTTTCTTT	CASSESGVVTEAFF
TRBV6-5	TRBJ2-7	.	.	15	TGTGCCAGCAGTTACTCGAAGGGGCAAGGTTACGAGCAGTACTTC	CASSYSKGQGYEQYF
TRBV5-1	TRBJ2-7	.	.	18	.	CASSPLGMGLAYSYEQYF